The 28 T cell receptor beta chains below come from one sample, sequenced in a study of cytomegalovirus exposure and HLA in healthy donors. PCR used 60 Vbeta primers and 13 Jbeta primers. Here immunoSEQ multiplex PCR was the method, and the copy in TCRdb shows in-frame clones only, minus some. The table records about 75,000 clones, around 80% of them present only once. The sequenced sample was PBMCs. The receptors stem from a man aged 65 to 79 in good health and CMV-seropositive.

The J gene is TRBJ2-1, the V gene TRBV7-3; the match to TRBD1 covers 11 bases. The length of the CDR3 is 16 residues. J gave up 5 bases and V 2 bases, and 5 bases lay outside the gene matches. Germline V gene sequence: CDR1 SGHTA, CDR2 FQGTGA. The CDR3 nucleotides are TGTGCCAGCAGCTTACCCGGACAGGGGGCTAACAATGAGCAGTTCTTC. Its translation is CASSLPGQGANNEQFF.

The chain uses TRBV19 and TRBJ2-1, with D tentatively TRBD2 (6 bases). The germline V gene has CDR1 LNHDA and CDR2 SQIVND (reference sequence). V lost 3 bases to trimming and J lost 4 bases, with 13 bases between them. The CDR3 runs to 15 residues. In DNA, the CDR3 is TGTGCCAGTAGTATCAGTAGGGCGGGATACAATGAGCAGTTCTTC. It translates to CASSISRAGYNEQFF.

In its sample, this clone was seen a few times. This chain links TRBV11-1 with TRBJ1-1; 7 bases match TRBD1. V trimming: 4 bases; J trimming: 5 bases; junction bases outside the gene matches: 7. Germline values: CDR1 SGHAT, CDR2 FQDESV (reference sequence). This CDR3 spans 14 amino acids. The CDR3 loop is CASSSSDRETEAFF. The CDR3 DNA sequence: TGTGCCAGCAGCTCCTCAGACAGGGAGACTGAAGCTTTCTTT.

This chain connects TRBV19 to TRBJ2-2; 12 positions match TRBD1. Germline loops: CDR1 LNHDA, CDR2 SQIVND (reference sequence). The CDR3 loop spans 19 amino acids. V lost 5 bases, J lost 6 bases, and 16 bases stayed unmatched. The CDR3 sequence is CASSLTGTGGAGAAGELFF. Here the CDR3 DNA reads TGTGCCAGTAGTCTCACTGGGACAGGGGGCGCCGGGGCCGCCGGGGAGCTGTTTTTT.

The chain carries TRBV11-3 and TRBJ2-5; 8 nucleotides match TRBD2. The germline CDR1 and CDR2 sequences are SGHNT and YENEEA. This CDR3 contains 14 residues. Trimming cost V 5 bases and J 4 bases; bases outside gene matches: 6. CDR3 amino acids: CASSRTSRGETQYF. The CDR3, as DNA: TGTGCCAGCAGCCGGACTAGCAGGGGAGAGACCCAGTACTTC.

V is TRBV6-1 and J is TRBJ2-3; tentatively, D is TRBD2 (6 bases). Looked up from germline, CDR1 is MNHNS and CDR2 is SASEGT. This CDR3 spans 14 amino acids. V was shortened by 8 bases and J by 6 bases, with 18 bases between the two germline ends. CDR3 sequence: CASGRDSPSDTQYF. CDR3 nucleotides: TGTGCCAGCGGGCGGGACTCCCCCTCGGATACGCAGTATTTT.

This sequence joins TRBV2 and TRBJ2-1; D possibly corresponds to TRBD2 (7 bases). The CDR3 covers 13 residues. Germline-derived CDR1 and CDR2 are SNHLY and FYNNEI. V lost 4 bases and J lost 6, with 10 bases in between. The DNA for the CDR3 is TGTGCCAGCAGTGCAGGGGAGGGCAATGAGCAGTTCTTC. Its protein product is CASSAGEGNEQFF.

The chain combines TRBV5-6 with TRBJ2-7, with TRBD2 matching over 13 bases. The V segment lost 2 bases and the J segment 1 base; nucleotides outside the gene matches: 6. Germline assignment: CDR1 SGHDT and CDR2 YYEEEE. CDR3 length: 17 residues. Here the CDR3 reads CASSFPGLAGISYEQYF. In DNA, the CDR3 is TGTGCCAGCAGCTTCCCGGGACTAGCGGGGATTTCCTACGAGCAGTACTTC.

The V and J genes are TRBV23-1 and TRBJ2-5, with 12 bases fitting TRBD1. TRBV23-1 qualifies as an ORF whose function is uncertain. J lost 5 bases, V lost 0 bases, and 4 bases had no gene match. This CDR3 comprises 16 residues. The chain's CDR3 is CASSQSGTGGCETQYF. The CDR3 DNA reads as TGCGCCAGCAGTCAATCTGGGACAGGGGGCTGTGAGACCCAGTACTTC.

This chain uses TRBV2 with TRBJ2-7, with TRBD1 identical over 8 bases. This CDR3 has 14 residues. Germline V gives CDR1 SNHLY, CDR2 FYNNEI. V shed 6 bases, J shed 5 bases, and the junction held 9 bases outside the gene matches. The CDR3: CASRPGQGRDEQYF. The CDR3 coding sequence is TGTGCCAGCAGACCTGGACAGGGAAGAGACGAGCAGTACTTC.

The rearrangement links TRBV5-1 to TRBJ1-5, with 10 bases fitting TRBD1. V trimming: 5 bases; J trimming: 6 bases; junction bases outside the gene matches: 5. The germline CDR1 and CDR2 sequences are SGHRS and YFSETQ. The CDR3 is 14 residues long. In DNA, the CDR3 is TGCGCCAGCAGTCCGGGACAGGGGACTCAGCCCCAGCATTTT. Translated: CASSPGQGTQPQHF.

This chain connects TRBV18 to TRBJ1-5; possibly TRBD1 for D (5 bases). The V end was cut by 3 bases, the J end by 1 base, with 13 bases between. From germline, CDR1 is KGHSH and CDR2 LQKENI. This CDR3 spans 16 amino acids. The CDR3 bases are TGTGCCAGCTCACCGTCGGGACTGAGAAGCAATCAGCCCCAGCATTTT. Translation: CASSPSGLRSNQPQHF.

V usage is TRBV4-1 and J usage is TRBJ2-3; TRBD2 matches at 9 bases. CDR3 length: 18 amino acids. V lost 2 bases and J lost 7; bases outside the gene matches: 16. Germline lookup yields CDR1 MGHRA and CDR2 YSYEKL. CDR3: CASSQPLRLAVSRNTQYF. CDR3 DNA: TGCGCCAGCAGCCAACCTCTCCGACTAGCGGTTTCGAGAAATACGCAGTATTTT.

The chain combines TRBV14 with TRBJ2-3, with 11 bases fitting TRBD2. Germline V gene sequence: CDR1 SGHDN, CDR2 FVKESK. V lost 6 bases, J lost 3 bases, and 2 bases stayed unmatched. The CDR3 runs 14 residues. DNA for the CDR3: TGTGCCAGCAGACCTAGCGGGGGGACAGATACGCAGTATTTT. Translating gives CASRPSGGTDTQYF.

Only one count was recorded for this clone. The J gene is TRBJ2-3, the V gene TRBV7-2; D uncertain. The CDR3 spans 15 residues. CDR1 is SGHTA, CDR2 FQGNSA, per germline. V gave up 6 bases and J gave up 0 bases, with 13 bases separating them. CDR3 loop: CASRLLLTSTDTQYF. CDR3 DNA: TGTGCCAGCAGATTACTATTGACTAGCACAGATACGCAGTATTTT.

Of note for this clone: Mismatch with germline at one junction end may stem from a read error. V usage is TRBV7-7 and J usage is TRBJ2-5; possibly TRBD2 for D (6 bases). Germline CDR1 reads SSHAT; CDR2 reads FNYEAQ (reference sequence). The CDR3 covers 13 residues. The DNA for the CDR3 is TGTGCTAGCAGTCGAGGGAGGCAAGAGACCCAGTACTTC. Its translation: CASSRGRQETQYF.

The chain couples TRBV6-6 to TRBJ2-1; TRBD1 might be the D (5 bases). Germline V gene data show CDR1 as MNHNY and CDR2 as SVGAGI (reference sequence). Between the trimmed V and J ends, which lost 4 bases and 4 bases, there was a span of 11 bases. This CDR3 is built from 14 residues. CDR3 nucleotides: TGTGCCAGCAGTTTTCAGGGAACATACAATGAGCAGTTCTTC. It specifies CASSFQGTYNEQFF.

The gene calls are TRBV19 and TRBJ1-2, with TRBD1 matching 10 bases. CDR3 length: 14 amino acids. The germline V gene has CDR1 LNHDA and CDR2 SQIVND (reference sequence). The V segment lost 6 bases and the J segment 8 bases; nucleotides outside the gene matches: 9. This CDR3 is CASSPLGQGFGYTF. Here the CDR3 DNA reads TGTGCCAGTAGCCCCTTGGGACAGGGGTTCGGCTACACCTTC.

V usage is TRBV6-6 and J usage is TRBJ2-7, with 9 bases lining up with TRBD1. V trimming: 7 bases; J trimming: 3 bases; junction bases outside the gene matches: 13. Germline CDR1 is MNHNY and CDR2 is SVGAGI (reference sequence). The CDR3 totals 16 residues. CDR3 nucleotide sequence: TGTGCCAGCAAACCGGGACAGGGACCTTTAAGCTACGAGCAGTACTTC. Amino acid sequence: CASKPGQGPLSYEQYF.

This clone was detected a few times. V and J are TRBV28 and TRBJ2-5; no definite D call. Germline CDR1 reads MDHEN; CDR2 reads SYDVKM. The V end lost 4 bases, the J end lost 1 base, and 4 bases lay between the germline ends. The CDR3 spans 12 residues. In DNA, the CDR3 is TGTGCCAGCAGTTCCTTCCAAGAGACCCAGTACTTC. Its translation: CASSSFQETQYF.

The chain is built from TRBV6-4 and TRBJ2-1; 11 nucleotides match TRBD2. Germline V CDR1 and CDR2: MRHNA, SNTAGT. With 3 bases clipped from V and 7 bases from J, the junction kept 8 bases outside the gene matches. The length of the CDR3 is 16 residues. In nucleotides, the CDR3 is TGTGCCAGCAGTGATAGAACTAGCGGGAGAGGTAATGAGCAGTTCTTC. Amino acids: CASSDRTSGRGNEQFF.

This clone was recorded only once. The chain recombines TRBV13 with TRBJ2-7; no definite D call. CDR1 is PRHDT and CDR2 is FYEKMQ in the germline V gene (reference sequence). Between the trimmed V and J ends, which lost 4 bases and 2 bases, there was a span of 15 bases. This CDR3 spans 15 amino acids. CDR3 in amino acids: CASSSRSADPYEQYF. Here the CDR3 DNA reads TGTGCCAGCAGCTCGAGGAGCGCAGACCCCTACGAGCAGTACTTC.

The gene calls are TRBV5-1 and TRBJ2-2; 11 nucleotides agree with TRBD2. Germline V lookup: CDR1 SGHRS, CDR2 YFSETQ. The CDR3 is made up of 15 amino acids. V shed 7 bases, J shed 6 bases, and the junction held 8 bases outside the gene matches. The DNA for the CDR3 is TGCGCCAGCGGAGTAGCGGGGGGGCCCTCCGGGGAGCTGTTTTTT. The encoded protein is CASGVAGGPSGELFF.

This rearrangement joins TRBV15 to TRBJ2-5; 7 nucleotides align to TRBD1. The last part of the DNA fits TRBJ2-7 better; the J call may be wrong. The CDR3 consists of 14 residues. Per the germline V gene, CDR1 is LNHNV and CDR2 is YYDKDF (reference sequence). The CDR3 DNA reads as TGTGCCACCAGCAGAACATGGGACAGCTACGAGCAGTACTTC. This sequence encodes CATSRTWDSYEQYF.

The V call is TRBV19, the J call TRBJ1-1, with D possibly being TRBD1 (6 bases). The CDR3 sequence is 14 residues long. Trimming removed 3 bases at V and 3 bases at J, with 11 bases between. Looked up from germline, CDR1 is LNHDA and CDR2 is SQIVND (reference sequence). This CDR3 reads CASSIRGEYTEAFF. The CDR3 DNA sequence: TGTGCCAGTAGTATCAGGGGCGAATACACTGAAGCTTTCTTT.

This clone has just a few counts. V usage is TRBV18 and J usage is TRBJ2-7; 16 positions agree with TRBD2. This CDR3 comprises 16 residues. V shed 3 bases and J 6 bases; nucleotides not matched to a gene: 5. CDR1 is KGHSH and CDR2 is LQKENI in the germline V gene. CDR3 loop: CASSPGLAGGSGEQYF. The CDR3 DNA reads as TGTGCCAGCTCACCGGGACTAGCGGGAGGGTCTGGCGAGCAGTACTTC.

This clone was picked up one time. V usage is TRBV6-5 and J usage is TRBJ1-2; the match to TRBD1 covers 8 bases. The CDR3 has 16 residues. V lost 2 bases and J lost 4; bases outside the gene matches: 9. Germline V gives CDR1 MNHEY, CDR2 SVGAGI. CDR3 sequence: CASSYGRPGGGYGYTF. In nucleotides, the CDR3 is TGTGCCAGCAGTTACGGCAGGCCAGGGGGCGGCTATGGCTACACCTTC.

V is TRBV29-1 and J is TRBJ1-4; 7 bases are shared with TRBD1. V dropped 6 bases and J dropped 4; count of bases not matched to a gene: 11. The CDR3 contains 15 residues. Germline V lookup: CDR1 SQVTM, CDR2 ANQGSEA. CDR3 nucleotide sequence: TGCAGCGTAGGGGACAGCATTTGGAGTAATGAAAAACTGTTTTTT. Residues: CSVGDSIWSNEKLFF. Using reference TRBV29-1 and TRBJ1-4 for the parts outside the CDR3, the full variable domain is SAVISQKPSRDICQRGTSLTIQCQVDSQVTMMFWYRQQPGQSLTLIATANQGSEATYESGFVIDKFPISRPNLTFSTLTVSNMSPEDSSIYLCSVGDSIWSNEKLFFGSGTQLSVL.